What follows are 21 T cell receptor beta chains derived from one specimen sequenced in a study of beta chain features in type 1 diabetes. Isolated RNA was reverse transcribed in full, so expressed TCRB transcripts were sequenced. Clones were read by immunoSEQ multiplex PCR, and TCRdb kept only the in-frame ones, dropping some. The data hold 200,000 to 250,000 clones, with 7.5% to 10% observed a single time. The specimen sequenced was naive CD4+ T cells from blood. Every receptor here comes from a young woman in good health.

The CDR3 loop is CASSEPSGDDEQFF. The CDR3 DNA sequence: TGTGCCAGCAGTGAACCTAGCGGGGACGATGAGCAGTTCTTC. This chain uses TRBV25-1 with TRBJ2-1; 9 positions agree with TRBD2. The V gene's germline CDR1 is MGHDK and CDR2 SYGVNS. The CDR3 length is 14 residues. The V and J ends lost 2 bases and 8 bases, in that order; junction bases with no gene match: 4.

The CDR3 is CASSLTGNTEAFF. In DNA form, the CDR3 reads TGTGCCAGCAGTTTAACGGGGAACACTGAAGCTTTCTTT. V gene TRBV28 combines with J gene TRBJ1-1; D gene unclear. V gave up 2 bases and J gave up 1 base, with 5 bases separating them. The CDR3 consists of 13 residues. Germline V gives CDR1 MDHEN, CDR2 SYDVKM.

The sample holds a few counts of this clone. The CDR3, as DNA: TGCAGCGTCACAGGGGCCAACACTGAAGCTTTCTTT. Residues: CSVTGANTEAFF. V is TRBV29-1 and J is TRBJ1-1, with 7 bases identical to TRBD1. The V and J ends lost 6 bases and 2 bases, in that order; junction bases with no gene match: 3. Per germline, CDR1 SQVTM and CDR2 ANQGSEA. This CDR3 is built from 12 residues.

The rearrangement uses TRBV2 and TRBJ2-7; TRBD2 agrees at 12 bases. With 6 bases clipped from V and 7 bases from J, the junction kept 13 bases outside the gene matches. The CDR3 extends over 16 amino acids. Germline V gene lookup returns CDR1 SNHLY and CDR2 FYNNEI. The CDR3 sequence: CASSPGRTSGMFEQYF. In nucleotides, the CDR3 is TGTGCCAGCAGCCCCGGAAGGACTAGCGGGATGTTTGAGCAGTACTTC.

This clone was detected only a few times. The CDR3 region has the DNA TGTGCCAGCAGTTACCCGGGGGGGACTGAAGCTTTCTTT. This encodes CASSYPGGTEAFF. This sequence joins TRBV6-5 and TRBJ1-1, with a weak D call TRBD1 (5 bases). The CDR3 is 13 residues long. Germline assignment: CDR1 MNHEY and CDR2 SVGAGI. The V and J ends lost 2 bases and 5 bases respectively, with 9 bases between them.

The gene calls are TRBV30 and TRBJ1-2, with a tentative D call TRBD1 (5 bases). This CDR3 spans 14 amino acids. In germline, CDR1 is GTSNPN, CDR2 SVGIG (reference sequence). The V and J ends lost 0 bases and 3 bases respectively, with 11 bases between them. CDR3 DNA: TGTGCCTGGAGTGTACGATCCAGGGACTATGGCTACACCTTC. Translation: CAWSVRSRDYGYTF.

This chain connects TRBV30 to TRBJ2-7; TRBD2 agrees at 7 bases. Trimming removed 4 bases from V and 2 bases from J; junction bases left unmatched: 2. Germline V lookup: CDR1 GTSNPN, CDR2 SVGIG (reference sequence). The CDR3 runs to 12 residues. CDR3 loop: CAWKRDPYEQYF. DNA of the CDR3: TGTGCCTGGAAGCGGGACCCCTACGAGCAGTACTTC.

The table lists this clone with a few counts. J is TRBJ2-7 and V is TRBV27; 8 bases agree with TRBD2. V lost 2 bases, J lost 2 bases, and 5 bases stayed unmatched. Germline CDR1 reads MNHEY; CDR2 reads SMNVEV (reference sequence). The CDR3 length is 15 residues. Here the CDR3 DNA reads TGTGCCAGCAGTTTAAAGCGGGGGAGTCCCTACGAGCAGTACTTC. Translated: CASSLKRGSPYEQYF.

The J gene is TRBJ2-1, the V gene TRBV7-6, with TRBD2 matching over 12 bases. This CDR3 region has 16 residues. Looked up from germline, CDR1 is SGHVS and CDR2 is FNYEAQ. The V gene end was trimmed by 1 base and the J gene end by 8 bases; junction bases not matched to a gene: 6. Written as DNA, the CDR3 is TGTGCCAGCAGCTTAGAGGAGACTAGCGGGGGTTATGAGCAGTTCTTC. This translates into CASSLEETSGGYEQFF.

The V call is TRBV5-1, the J call TRBJ1-1, with 7 bases matching TRBD1. V dropped 1 base and J dropped 3; count of bases not matched to a gene: 3. The CDR3 consists of 14 residues. CDR1 is SGHRS and CDR2 is YFSETQ in the germline V gene. The DNA for the CDR3 is TGCGCCAGCAGCTTGACAGGGGAGGACACTGAAGCTTTCTTT. As protein: CASSLTGEDTEAFF.

This chain joins TRBV5-4 and TRBJ2-1; D perhaps matches TRBD2 (7 bases). V gave up 4 bases and J gave up 6 bases, with 23 bases separating them. CDR3 length equals 17 residues. The germline V gene has CDR1 SGHNT and CDR2 YYREEE (reference sequence). CDR3 sequence reads: CASSPPPPPRGGNEQFF. In DNA form, the CDR3 reads TGTGCCAGCAGCCCACCCCCCCCGCCGAGGGGGGGCAATGAGCAGTTCTTC.

With respect to this clone: Distinct nucleotide sequences in the sample also encode this CDR3. The V gene is TRBV30, the J gene TRBJ1-5, with D unresolved. The CDR3 has 12 residues. The ends were cut back, 0 bases at V and 6 bases at J, with 6 bases in the middle. Germline-derived CDR1 and CDR2 are GTSNPN and SVGIG (reference sequence). The CDR3, as DNA: TGTGCCTGGAGTGTACGGGGTCAGCCCCAGCATTTT. Its protein is CAWSVRGQPQHF.

The chain employs TRBV7-9 and TRBJ1-2; D gene unclear. With 5 bases removed from V and 5 bases from J, the gap between germline ends came to 15 bases. The CDR3 covers 14 residues. Germline V gives CDR1 SEHNR, CDR2 FQNEAQ (reference sequence). The CDR3 reads CASSPTGAQYGYTF. The DNA for the CDR3 is TGTGCCAGCAGCCCGACGGGAGCCCAATATGGCTACACCTTC. The full variable domain, rest sourced from reference TRBV7-9 and TRBJ1-2, is DTGVSQNPRHKITKRGQNVTFRCDPISEHNRLYWYRQTLGQGPEFLTYFQNEAQLEKSRLLSDRFSAERPKGSFSTLEIQRTEQGDSAMYLCASSPTGAQYGYTFGSGTRLTVV.

As for this clone: Different DNA sequences within this sample yield the same CDR3. In DNA, the CDR3 is TGTGCCAGCAGGCTACAGGGGAACACTGAAGCTTTCTTT. Its protein product is CASRLQGNTEAFF. This chain connects TRBV27 to TRBJ1-1; weak D call: TRBD1 (6 bases). V lost 6 bases and J lost 1, with 9 bases in between. There are 13 residues in the CDR3. In germline, CDR1 is MNHEY, CDR2 SMNVEV (reference sequence).

This clone was picked up a small number of times. The rearrangement joins TRBV29-1 to TRBJ1-4; TRBD1 matches at 8 bases. There are 14 residues in the CDR3. The junction had 9 bases not matched to a gene; V was cut back by 6 bases and J by 6 bases. Germline CDR1 and CDR2: SQVTM and ANQGSEA. The CDR3 DNA is TGCAGCGTACGGAACAGGGGGTTGGATGAAAAACTGTTTTTT. It encodes CSVRNRGLDEKLFF.

The sample holds a few counts of this clone. This chain uses TRBV7-9 with TRBJ1-5; possible D gene TRBD1, 5 bases. Germline V gene data show CDR1 as SEHNR and CDR2 as FQNEAQ (reference sequence). This CDR3 region has 15 residues. V was pared by 3 bases and J by 4 bases, with 13 bases between. Here the CDR3 reads CASSLGQSRNQPQHF. In DNA form, the CDR3 reads TGTGCCAGCAGCTTGGGGCAAAGTCGGAATCAGCCCCAGCATTTT.

This clone occurred a few times. This chain connects TRBV4-1 to TRBJ2-7; TRBD1 might be the D (5 bases). The CDR3 contains 13 residues. Germline values: CDR1 MGHRA, CDR2 YSYEKL. Trimming stripped 4 bases from V and 2 bases from J, with 9 bases between. The CDR3 DNA is TGCGCCAGCAGCCCCGTAGGGGCCTACGAGCAGTACTTC. This gives the protein CASSPVGAYEQYF.

This sequence joins TRBV14 and TRBJ1-1; 9 bases fit TRBD1. With 2 bases clipped from V and 4 bases from J, the junction kept 2 bases outside the gene matches. Germline CDR1 reads SGHDN; CDR2 reads FVKESK. The CDR3 totals 14 residues. CDR3 protein: CASSQQTGGTEAFF. The CDR3 bases are TGTGCCAGCAGCCAACAGACAGGGGGCACTGAAGCTTTCTTT.

The chain carries TRBV30 and TRBJ1-3; 8 bases are a match to TRBD1. CDR3 size: 15 residues. J gave up 5 bases and V 2 bases, and 8 bases lay outside the gene matches. Germline-derived CDR1 and CDR2 are GTSNPN and SVGIG (reference sequence). CDR3 residues: CAWSPGQGSRNTIYF. CDR3 coding DNA: TGTGCCTGGAGTCCCGGACAGGGTTCTCGAAACACCATATATTTT.

The chain is built from TRBV29-1 and TRBJ2-2, with D uncertain. In germline, CDR1 is SQVTM, CDR2 ANQGSEA. This CDR3 spans 13 amino acids. The V end lost 4 bases, the J end lost 0 bases, and 6 bases lay between the germline ends. The CDR3 DNA sequence: TGCAGCGTTGGTAGTACGAACACCGGGGAGCTGTTTTTT. This sequence encodes CSVGSTNTGELFF.

In this sample, this clone turned up a few times. One junction end disagrees with the germline gene, perhaps due to a read error. The chain links TRBV30 to TRBJ1-2; D ambiguous. Germline V gene sequence: CDR1 GTSNPN, CDR2 SVGIG (reference sequence). This CDR3 is built from 12 residues. DNA for the CDR3: TGTGCCTGGAGTGTCTCGGGGTATGGCCACACCTTC. Translated: CAWSVSGYGHTF.